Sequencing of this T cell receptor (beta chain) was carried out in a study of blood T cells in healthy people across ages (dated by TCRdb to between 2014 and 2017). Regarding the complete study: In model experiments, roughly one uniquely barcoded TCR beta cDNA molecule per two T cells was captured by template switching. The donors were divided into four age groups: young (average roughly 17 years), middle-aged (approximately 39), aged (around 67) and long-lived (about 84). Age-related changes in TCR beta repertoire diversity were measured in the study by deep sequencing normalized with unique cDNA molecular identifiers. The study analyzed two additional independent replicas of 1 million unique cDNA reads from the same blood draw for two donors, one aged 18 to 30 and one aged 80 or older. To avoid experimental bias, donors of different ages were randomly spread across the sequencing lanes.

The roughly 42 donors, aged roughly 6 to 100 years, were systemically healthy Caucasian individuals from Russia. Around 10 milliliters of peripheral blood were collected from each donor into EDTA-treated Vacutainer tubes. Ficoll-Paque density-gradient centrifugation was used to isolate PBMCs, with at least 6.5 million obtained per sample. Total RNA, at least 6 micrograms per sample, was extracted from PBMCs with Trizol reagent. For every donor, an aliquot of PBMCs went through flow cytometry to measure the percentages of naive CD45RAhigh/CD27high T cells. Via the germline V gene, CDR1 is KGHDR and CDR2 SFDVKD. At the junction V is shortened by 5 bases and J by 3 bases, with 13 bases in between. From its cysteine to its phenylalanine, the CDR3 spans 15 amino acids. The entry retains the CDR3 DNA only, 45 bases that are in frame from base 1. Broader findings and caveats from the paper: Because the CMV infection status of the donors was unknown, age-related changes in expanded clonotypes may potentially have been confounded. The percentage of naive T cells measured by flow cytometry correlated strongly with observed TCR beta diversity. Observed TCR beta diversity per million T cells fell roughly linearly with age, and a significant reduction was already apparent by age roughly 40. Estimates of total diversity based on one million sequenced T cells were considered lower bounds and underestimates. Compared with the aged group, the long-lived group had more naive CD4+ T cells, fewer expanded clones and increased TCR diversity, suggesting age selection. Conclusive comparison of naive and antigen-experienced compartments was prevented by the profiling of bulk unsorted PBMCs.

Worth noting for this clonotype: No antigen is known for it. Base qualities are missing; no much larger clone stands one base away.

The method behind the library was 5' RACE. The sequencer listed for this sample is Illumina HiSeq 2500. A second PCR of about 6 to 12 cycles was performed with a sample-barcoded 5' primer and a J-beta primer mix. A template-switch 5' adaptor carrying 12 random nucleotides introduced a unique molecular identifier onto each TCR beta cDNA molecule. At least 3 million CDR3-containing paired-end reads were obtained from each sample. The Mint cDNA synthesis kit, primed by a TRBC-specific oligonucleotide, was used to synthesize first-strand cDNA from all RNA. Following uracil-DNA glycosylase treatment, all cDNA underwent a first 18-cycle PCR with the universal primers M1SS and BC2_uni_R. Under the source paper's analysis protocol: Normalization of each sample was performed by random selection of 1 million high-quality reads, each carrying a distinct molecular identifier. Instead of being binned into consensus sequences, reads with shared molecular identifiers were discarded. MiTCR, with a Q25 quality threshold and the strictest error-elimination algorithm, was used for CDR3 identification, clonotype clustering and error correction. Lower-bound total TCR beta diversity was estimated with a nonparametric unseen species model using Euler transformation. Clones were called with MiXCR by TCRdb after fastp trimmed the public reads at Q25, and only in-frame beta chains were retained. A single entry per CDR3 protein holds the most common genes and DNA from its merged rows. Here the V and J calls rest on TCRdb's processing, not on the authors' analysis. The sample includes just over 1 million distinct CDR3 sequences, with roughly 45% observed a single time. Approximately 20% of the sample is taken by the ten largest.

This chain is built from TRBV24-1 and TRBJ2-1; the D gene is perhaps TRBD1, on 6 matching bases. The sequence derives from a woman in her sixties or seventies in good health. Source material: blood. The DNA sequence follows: TGTGCCACCAGTGCTGTGACAGGAGGCTACAATGAGCAGTTCTTC. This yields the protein CATSAVTGGYNEQFF.